The rows below give T cell receptor beta chains drawn from one sample of a study of shared T cell receptors in the human thymus. Measured with immunoSEQ multiplex PCR; TCRdb has only the in-frame clones, and not every one. Among approximately 730,000 clones listed, 80% to 90% were seen once. These same data were also listed under a study on human thymus T cells.

Sequenced input: thymocytes. The receptor set was obtained from a girl under three years old with a congenital heart defect. Both conserved end residues are part of each CDR3. Size tells how often a clone was seen (once, few, many) or the class of an expanded clone, and some rows leave it out.

TRBV13	TRBJ2-1	.	CASSVGVGTSGGEQFF
TRBV6-1	TRBJ2-1	.	CASSELRYKEQFF
TRBV5-6	TRBJ1-2	.	CASSSRDTPNYGYTF
TRBV28	TRBJ2-7	.	CASSPLGEGGDYEQYF
TRBV6-1	TRBJ1-5	few	CASSEANSPGDQPQHF
TRBV10-3	TRBJ2-7	once	CATRPQAGGWQEQYF
TRBV10-1	TRBJ2-3	.	CASSPHSPPITTSTDTQYF
TRBV10-3	TRBJ1-5	.	CATVTDQHGPNQPQHF
TRBV2	TRBJ1-5	.	CASSDKGPNQPQHF
TRBV30	TRBJ1-5	.	CAWSVQLDQPQHF
TRBV6-5	TRBJ2-5	.	CASSYFPRLEETQYF
TRBV5-1	TRBJ1-6	.	CASSLEVGGLLASPLHF
TRBV27	TRBJ2-5	.	CASSLTSGEGTQYF
TRBV28	TRBJ2-7	.	CASSLQAGDYEQYF
TRBV5-1	TRBJ2-1	.	CASSVGRGSNEQFF
TRBV4-3	TRBJ1-4	.	CASSQGRQGEKLFF
TRBV7-9	TRBJ1-4	once	CASSLVPEKEKLFF
TRBV5-6	TRBJ2-1	.	CASISRTGNRDEQFF
TRBV28	TRBJ2-3	.	CASSLWSSGGVEPDTQYF
TRBV15	TRBJ2-7	.	CATSRDSTVSYEQYF
TRBV5-1	TRBJ1-2	.	CASSLVGTGIVGFYGYTF
TRBV5-4	TRBJ2-7	.	CASSTKDRGRSYEQYF
TRBV7-3	TRBJ1-2	few	CASSLGGPGQGPWGYGYTF
TRBV28	TRBJ2-7	.	CASSLWAVTSGSYEQYF
TRBV5-6	TRBJ1-1	once	CASSPGQGRILGTEAFF
TRBV7-2	TRBJ2-7	.	CASSFPAGVGQYF
TRBV9	TRBJ1-6	.	CASSRDLRQEVPLHF
TRBV6-1	TRBJ2-1	once	CASSEARKGTGGGSNEQFF
TRBV5-1	TRBJ2-7	once	CASSLRTNPSYEQYF